The next 10 T cell receptor beta chains were all read from a single sample in a study of blood T cell repertoires in COVID-19. Method: immunoSEQ multiplex PCR; TCRdb's copy keeps in-frame clones and lacks some. The sample records roughly 280,000 clones, 75% to 90% being singletons. The sequenced material came from PBMCs or T cells enriched from blood (not recorded which). The source is a woman younger than 35 who had recovered from COVID-19.

This clone was seen a few times. This chain uses TRBV19 with TRBJ2-2; 10 bases map to TRBD1. Per the germline V gene, CDR1 is LNHDA and CDR2 is SQIVND (reference sequence). This CDR3 region has 15 residues. V lost 7 bases and J lost 5; bases outside the gene matches: 7. The CDR3 sequence: CASTPRDRGTGELFF. Here the CDR3 DNA reads TGTGCCAGTACTCCCCGGGACAGGGGTACCGGGGAGCTGTTTTTT. The full variable domain, its missing parts supplied by reference TRBV19 and TRBJ2-2, is DGGITQSPKYLFRKEGQNVTLSCEQNLNHDAMYWYRQDPGQGLRLIYYSQIVNDFQKGDIAEGYSVSREKKESFPLTVTSAQKNPTAFYLCASTPRDRGTGELFFGEGSRLTVL.

This chain joins TRBV5-1 and TRBJ2-7; 7 bases fit TRBD2. CDR3 size: 15 residues. V dropped 4 bases and J dropped 0; count of bases not matched to a gene: 7. The V gene's germline CDR1 is SGHRS and CDR2 YFSETQ. Written as DNA, the CDR3 is TGCGCCAGCAGCAAGTCGAGCGGGGACTCCTACGAGCAGTACTTC. It yields the protein CASSKSSGDSYEQYF.

V gene TRBV14 combines with J gene TRBJ2-6; D not certain. V lost 4 bases, J lost 4 bases, and 5 bases lay in between. Per germline, CDR1 SGHDN and CDR2 FVKESK. The length of the CDR3 is 13 residues. The CDR3: CASSPPGANVLTF. DNA of the CDR3: TGTGCCAGCAGCCCTCCCGGGGCCAACGTCCTGACTTTC.

The genes are TRBV30 and TRBJ1-2, with TRBD1 as a possible D gene (6 bases). Germline lookup yields CDR1 GTSNPN and CDR2 SVGIG (reference sequence). V was cut by 7 bases and J by 4 bases, with 16 bases left in between. This CDR3 comprises 13 residues. The CDR3 DNA follows: TGTGCCTCCTCCAGGGGAGTTGCCTATGGCTACACCTTC. Its translation: CASSRGVAYGYTF.

V is TRBV7-3 and J is TRBJ2-3; weak D call: TRBD1 (7 bases). Germline CDR1 reads SGHTA; CDR2 reads FQGTGA. Trimming took off 5 bases at V and 2 bases at J, with 20 bases between the two ends. The CDR3 totals 17 residues. DNA of the CDR3: TGTGCCAGCAGCCCTTCACCGCGGGACAGCCTCACAGATACGCAGTATTTT. This sequence encodes CASSPSPRDSLTDTQYF.

The V call is TRBV3-1 (or the pseudogene TRBV3-2), the J call TRBJ1-1; no firm D call. The CDR3 is made up of 13 amino acids. Germline CDR1 and CDR2: LGHDT and YNNKEL (reference sequence). The ends were cut back, 3 bases at V and 3 bases at J, with 8 bases in the middle. For the CDR3, the DNA is TGTGCCAGCAGCCAGGGAGGTGACACTGAAGCTTTCTTT. Translated, it gives CASSQGGDTEAFF.

This sequence joins TRBV2 and TRBJ1-2; D call uncertain. Germline V gives CDR1 SNHLY, CDR2 FYNNEI. The CDR3 loop spans 19 amino acids. The V gene lost 7 bases and the J gene lost 6 bases, with 33 bases spanning the gap. This chain's CDR3 is CASTPRVRLASQVQDGYTF. DNA for the CDR3: TGTGCCAGCACCCCGAGGGTTCGACTGGCTTCCCAGGTCCAGGATGGCTACACCTTC.

The chain couples TRBV6-2 or TRBV6-3 to TRBJ2-7; 9 nucleotides align to TRBD2. CDR3 size: 17 residues. Germline loops: CDR1 MNHEY, CDR2 SVGEGT. Trimming took 2 bases from V and 2 from J; bases not matched to a gene: 10. The CDR3 nucleotides are TGTGCCAGCAGTTACCGGGGTTCCGCGGGGGGGGCCTACGAGCAGTACTTC. Translation: CASSYRGSAGGAYEQYF.

This rearrangement joins TRBV18 to TRBJ2-7; TRBD2 aligns across 9 bases. Germline CDR1 KGHSH, CDR2 LQKENI. The V gene end was trimmed by 4 bases and the J gene end by 2 bases; junction bases not matched to a gene: 9. The CDR3 spans 16 residues. CDR3 region: CASSRLSGGDAYEQYF. The CDR3 nucleotides read TGTGCCAGCTCACGACTTAGCGGGGGAGACGCCTACGAGCAGTACTTC.

The J gene is TRBJ1-2, the V gene TRBV3-1 (or the pseudogene TRBV3-2), with TRBD1 matching over 8 bases. The germline CDR1 and CDR2 sequences are LGHDT and YNNKEL (reference sequence). V gave up 0 bases and J gave up 2 bases; unmatched junction bases: 2. The CDR3 totals 15 residues. The CDR3 sequence is CASSQERQGNYGYTF. As DNA, the CDR3 is TGTGCCAGCAGCCAAGAGCGACAGGGGAACTATGGCTACACCTTC.